This is a list of T cell receptor beta chains from one sample in a study of blood T cell repertoires in COVID-19. Measured with immunoSEQ multiplex PCR; TCRdb has only the in-frame clones, and not every one. Here the sample spans over 95,000 clones, more than 80% being singletons. The sample was peripheral blood. Receptors were obtained from a woman in her forties with acute or convalescent COVID-19. The CDR3 runs from the conserved cysteine through the conserved F or W. The D gene is left open where the match is weak.

d_call	v_call	j_call	cdr3_aa
NA	TRBV29-1	TRBJ1-2	CSVEVAGSVYGYTF
TRBD1	TRBV9	TRBJ2-7	CASSPGTGNYEQYF
NA	TRBV30	TRBJ1-2	CAWRGQLITNYGYTF
TRBD1	TRBV27	TRBJ1-2	CASSLNTRDRGLKDYGYTF
NA	TRBV7-6	TRBJ1-6	CASSLEGRTYNSPLHF
TRBD2	TRBV9	TRBJ2-3	CASSPVPGLATDTQYF
TRBD1	TRBV19	TRBJ2-7	CASSISGTGGYEQYF
TRBD1	TRBV7-9	TRBJ1-4	CASSPGTASYEKLFF
NA	TRBV2	TRBJ2-6	CASSVSGAGANVLTF
NA	TRBV6-5	TRBJ1-3	CASRPAVGGNTIYF
NA	TRBV3-1/TRBV3-2	TRBJ1-3	CASSQERNTIYF
TRBD1	TRBV2	TRBJ2-7	CASTTDRAYEQYF
NA	TRBV10-3	TRBJ2-7	CAISDPGQPSYEQYF
NA	TRBV5-5	TRBJ1-5	CASSFEGWGNQPQHF
TRBD2	TRBV5-1	TRBJ2-1	CASSPFPRSGGPHEQFF
NA	TRBV2	TRBJ1-1	CASSATVNTEAFF
TRBD1	TRBV5-1	TRBJ1-1	CASSSRTGGASEAFF
NA	TRBV2	TRBJ1-2	CASKQHYGYTF
NA	TRBV2	TRBJ2-7	CASSQGKYEQYF
NA	TRBV11-2	TRBJ1-4	CASSFWEGNEKLFF
TRBD1	TRBV19	TRBJ1-2	CASRPGQGVTYGYTF
TRBD1	TRBV4-1	TRBJ1-4	CASSHEGGITNEKLFF
NA	TRBV19	TRBJ2-2	CASSWASWPILFF
NA	TRBV5-1	TRBJ2-5	CASSLSDSRETQYF
TRBD2	TRBV5-4	TRBJ2-1	CASSLGLAGGDEQFF
NA	TRBV6-6	TRBJ1-2	CASTLEGRGYTF
TRBD1	TRBV18	TRBJ1-6	CASSRTGAEASPLHF
NA	TRBV7-2	TRBJ1-2	CASSLSLGQEGYTF
TRBD1	TRBV18	TRBJ1-2	CASSQDRYYGYTF
NA	TRBV29-1	TRBJ1-5	CSVADWSDQPQHF
TRBD2	TRBV5-1	TRBJ2-5	CASSLEYGTSGGKETQYF
NA	TRBV19	TRBJ1-5	CASSVILVSNQPQHF
TRBD1	TRBV30	TRBJ1-6	CAWKTGSINSPLHF
NA	TRBV6-5	TRBJ1-2	CASGGTVYGYTF
TRBD2	TRBV9	TRBJ2-1	CASSVGLAGGHEQFF
NA	TRBV5-1	TRBJ2-3	CASSLEALSPSRYF
TRBD2	TRBV5-4	TRBJ2-1	CASSPRGGYYNEQFF
TRBD1	TRBV27	TRBJ1-2	CASSYTGAGGYTF
NA	TRBV18	TRBJ1-4	CASSPGQIQEKLFF
NA	TRBV5-1	TRBJ2-3	CASRTRNTDTQYF
NA	TRBV5-5	TRBJ1-2	CASSSIQGTEGYTF
NA	TRBV7-2	TRBJ2-5	CASSLSNLGTQYF
NA	TRBV7-2	TRBJ2-1	CASSFGWNEQFF
NA	TRBV9	TRBJ1-1	CASSPRPGVGIWSAEAFF
TRBD2	TRBV5-8	TRBJ2-2	CASSSPGLAGGRITGELFF
TRBD2	TRBV2	TRBJ2-2	CASSKGLAGVRTGELFF
NA	TRBV5-1	TRBJ2-2	CASSPRGIGNTGELFF
TRBD1	TRBV7-9	TRBJ2-2	CASSLVGRGTGELFF
TRBD1	TRBV7-8	TRBJ1-5	CASSPARDRSNQPQHF